This is a list of T cell receptor beta chains from one sample in a study of CD8 T cells in ankylosing spondylitis. MiXCR was run by TCRdb on the 5' RACE reads, yielding one entry per CDR3 protein. This table holds around 180,000 distinct CDR3 sequences, 10% to 15% found once. The material sequenced was blood, either unsorted or a sorted T cell fraction (not recorded which). Every receptor here comes from a female donor with ankylosing spondylitis or in good health (not recorded which). Both conserved end residues are part of each CDR3. The order of the fields is D gene, J gene, V gene, clone size, CDR3 protein, CDR3 DNA. D genes are given only for firm matches. For some rows the clone size is stated as once, few or many, or as a class when expanded; others skip it.

NA TRBJ2-3 TRBV15 many CATSRSTVETQYF TGTGCCACCAGCAGATCGACAGTAGAGACGCAGTATTTT
NA TRBJ2-3 TRBV18 many CASSPSGTDTQYF TGTGCCAGCTCACCATCGGGCACAGATACGCAGTATTTT
TRBD2 TRBJ2-1 TRBV10-3 few CAISEGLAVEQFF TGTGCCATCAGTGAAGGACTAGCTGTTGAGCAGTTCTTC
TRBD1 TRBJ2-4 TRBV12-3/TRBV12-4 NA CASGTGISNIQYF TGTGCCAGCGGGACAGGGATTTCGAACATTCAGTACTTC
NA TRBJ2-7 TRBV19 NA CASSINRIYEQYF TGTGCCAGTAGTATAAACAGGATCTACGAGCAGTACTTC
TRBD2 TRBJ2-1 TRBV9 NA CASSVVPSGSSYNEQFF TGTGCCAGCAGCGTAGTCCCTAGCGGGAGCTCCTACAATGAGCAGTTCTTC
NA TRBJ2-2 TRBV24-1 many CATRGRNTGELFF TGTGCCACCCGAGGACGGAACACCGGGGAGCTGTTTTTT
TRBD2 TRBJ2-1 TRBV25-1 many CASSGPSGSSNEQFF TGTGCCAGCAGTGGGCCTAGCGGGAGTTCGAATGAGCAGTTCTTC
NA TRBJ1-4 TRBV28 many CASSLWTGSLANEKLFF TGTGCCAGCAGCCTCTGGACCGGTTCTTTGGCTAATGAAAAACTGTTTTTT
TRBD2 TRBJ2-1 TRBV7-2 NA CASVKAGEAQYNEQFF TGTGCCAGCGTCAAGGCGGGAGAGGCTCAATACAATGAGCAGTTCTTC
TRBD2 TRBJ2-3 TRBV12-3/TRBV12-4 many CASSTSGRGADTQYF TGTGCCAGCAGTACTAGCGGGAGGGGTGCAGATACGCAGTATTTT